A selection of T cell receptor beta chains follows, all from one sample in a study of blood T cell repertoires in COVID-19. Only in-frame clones appear in the TCRdb table, and some are missing; sequencing was by immunoSEQ multiplex PCR. The sample includes about 72,000 clones, 91% of them seen just once. Source material: peripheral blood. These receptors came from a human donor in a cohort sampled during active COVID-19. The CDR3 runs from the conserved cysteine through the conserved F or W. D genes are given only for firm matches. Rows may omit the clone size; those that give it use once, few, many or a size class.

D	size	V	J	DNA	CDR3
-	-	TRBV5-4	TRBJ2-7	TGTGCCAGCAGCTTGGATCGAGGAGCCTACGAGCAGTACTTC	CASSLDRGAYEQYF
-	-	TRBV19	TRBJ2-1	TGTGCCAGTAGTCCGGACACGAGCTCCTACAATGAGCAGTTCTTC	CASSPDTSSYNEQFF
-	-	TRBV3-1/TRBV3-2	TRBJ1-1	TGTGCCAGCAGCCAAGATCGGGGGAACACTGAAGCTTTCTTT	CASSQDRGNTEAFF
TRBD2	-	TRBV9	TRBJ2-3	TGTGCCAGCAGCTTAGGACTAGTTTACGTAGATACGCAGTATTTT	CASSLGLVYVDTQYF
TRBD1	-	TRBV19	TRBJ2-1	TGTGCCAGTAGTATGGCCGGGACAGGAAACAATGAGCAGTTCTTC	CASSMAGTGNNEQFF
-	-	TRBV29-1	TRBJ2-1	TGCAGCGTTTCGGAGTACAATGAGCAGTTCTTC	CSVSEYNEQFF
TRBD2	-	TRBV15	TRBJ2-3	TGTGCCACCAGCCCCAGGACTAGCGGGAAAAGGCCCTTCGGCACAGATACGCAGTATTTT	CATSPRTSGKRPFGTDTQYF
TRBD2	few	TRBV5-1	TRBJ2-7	TGCGCCAGCAGCCCCTCAGCGGGGGGGCCTCGGGAGCAGTACTTC	CASSPSAGGPREQYF
TRBD1	-	TRBV29-1	TRBJ1-1	TGCAGCGGGGACCACAGGGGAAATGAAGCTTTCTTT	CSGDHRGNEAFF
-	-	TRBV4-3	TRBJ1-4	TGCGCCAGCAGCCAAGATAGGCAGGGTGGAGAAAAACTGTTTTTT	CASSQDRQGGEKLFF
TRBD1	-	TRBV7-8	TRBJ1-1	TGTGCCAGCAGCTTAGGGTCCGGGACAGGGGACAAGAACACTGAAGCTTTCTTT	CASSLGSGTGDKNTEAFF
-	-	TRBV6-1	TRBJ2-1	TGTGCCAGCAGTGAAGCAGAACTAGGAGGGTTCTTC	CASSEAELGGFF
-	-	TRBV7-6	TRBJ1-2	TGTGCCAGCACGTCCGGGGTCGATGGCTACACCTTC	CASTSGVDGYTF
TRBD2	once	TRBV5-4	TRBJ2-3	TGTGCCAGCAGCTTGAGGCGGGAGTTGACAGATACGCAGTATTTT	CASSLRRELTDTQYF
TRBD2	once	TRBV6-2/TRBV6-3	TRBJ2-1	TGTGCCAGCAGCCCCTTCACCACTAGCGGGGGATACAATGAGCAGTTCTTC	CASSPFTTSGGYNEQFF
-	-	TRBV5-1	TRBJ2-2	TGCGCCAGCAGCTTGGGGGCTACCGGGGAGCTGTTTTTT	CASSLGATGELFF
-	-	TRBV28	TRBJ1-2	TGTGCCAGCAGTTTAAGAGCTGGGGGCAGGGGAGTATATGGCTACACCTTC	CASSLRAGGRGVYGYTF